This T cell receptor (beta chain) emerged from a study of T cells expressing NK-cell markers. This CDR3 has 14 amino acids. Germline CDR1 reads MGHRA; CDR2 reads YSYEKL. TCRdb re-called the 5' RACE reads and gives one entry per CDR3 protein, without DNA. The sample totals 150,000 or so distinct CDR3 sequences. The sequenced sample was blood T cells: a sorted CD56 or NKG2C T cell subset, CD4+ or CD8+ T cells, or bulk PBMC T cells (not recorded which). This TCR came from a woman aged 45-59 years in good health. J is TRBJ1-1 and V is TRBV4-1; TCRdb returns TRBD1, unconfirmable since there is no DNA. CDR3 protein: CASSQKTGASEAFF.